The 23 T cell receptor beta chains in this list originate from one sample, sequenced in a study of cytomegalovirus exposure and HLA in healthy donors. The PCR used 60 Vbeta and 13 Jbeta primers. The assay was immunoSEQ multiplex PCR, and TCRdb's table has in-frame clones only and misses some. The listing records over 100,000 clones. Sequenced: PBMCs. The receptors come from a man younger than 35 in good health and CMV-seronegative.

V gene TRBV19 combines with J gene TRBJ1-3, with TRBD1 identical over 7 bases. V shed 6 bases and J 7 bases; nucleotides not matched to a gene: 9. The CDR3 covers 14 residues. Germline V gene data show CDR1 as LNHDA and CDR2 as SQIVND (reference sequence). CDR3 region: CASREGASRNTIYF. CDR3 nucleotides: TGTGCCAGTAGAGAGGGGGCGTCGAGGAACACCATATATTTT.

The chain carries TRBV28 and TRBJ1-1; tentative D call: TRBD1 (5 bases). This CDR3 region has 12 residues. V shed 6 bases and J shed 7 bases, with 12 bases lying between them. Looked up from germline, CDR1 is MDHEN and CDR2 is SYDVKM. Here the CDR3 DNA reads TGTGCCAGCAGCCCAAGTAGGGGTGAAGCTTTCTTT. It encodes CASSPSRGEAFF.

V gene TRBV21-1 combines with J gene TRBJ2-7; the D call of TRBD1 is as the table states it, not checked on the DNA. TRBV21-1 corresponds to a pseudogene. The CDR3 extends over 12 amino acids. CDR3 DNA sequence: TGTGCCAGCAGAGGACAAGTCTACGAGCAGTACTTC. Its protein is CASRGQVYEQYF.

This chain connects TRBV11-3 to TRBJ1-1; possible D gene TRBD1, 6 bases. Germline values: CDR1 SGHNT, CDR2 YENEEA. The CDR3 runs 14 residues. V gave up 5 bases and J gave up 5 bases, with 15 bases separating them. This chain's CDR3 is CASSRGGAGTEAFF. Written as DNA, the CDR3 is TGTGCCAGCAGCCGGGGGGGCGCGGGAACTGAAGCTTTCTTT.

This chain connects TRBV7-9 to TRBJ1-2; 9 nucleotides agree with TRBD1. Germline V gives CDR1 SEHNR, CDR2 FQNEAQ (reference sequence). The junction had 6 bases not matched to a gene; V was cut back by 3 bases and J by 4 bases. The CDR3 is 15 amino acids. CDR3: CASSLGTGQLYGYTF. The CDR3 DNA is TGTGCCAGCAGCTTGGGGACAGGGCAACTCTATGGCTACACCTTC.

This rearrangement joins TRBV5-6 to TRBJ1-2; perhaps TRBD1 as D (5 bases). CDR3 size: 14 residues. Trimming took off 4 bases at V and 5 bases at J, with 15 bases between the two ends. Germline V gives CDR1 SGHDT, CDR2 YYEEEE. The CDR3 bases are TGTGCCAGCAGCCCGCTGGGGGGGAATTATGGCTACACCTTC. It codes for CASSPLGGNYGYTF.

The rearrangement links TRBV7-2 to TRBJ2-1; TRBD2 agrees at 9 bases. The CDR3 spans 16 residues. Germline trimming cut 1 base from V and 6 bases from J; bases unmatched to any gene: 7. Per the germline V gene, CDR1 is SGHTA and CDR2 is FQGNSA. This CDR3 is CASSLVPLAGFNEQFF. In DNA, the CDR3 is TGTGCCAGCAGCTTAGTCCCACTAGCGGGTTTCAATGAGCAGTTCTTC.

This chain uses TRBV6-4 with TRBJ1-5; possible D gene TRBD1, 5 bases. Germline V gene lookup returns CDR1 MRHNA and CDR2 SNTAGT. V was shortened by 6 bases and J by 0 bases, with 6 bases between the two germline ends. This CDR3 contains 13 residues. For the CDR3, the DNA is TGTGCCAGCAGCAGGGATAGCAATCAGCCCCAGCATTTT. This codes for CASSRDSNQPQHF.

The chain combines TRBV7-9 with TRBJ1-5; TRBD1 is a possible D gene (5 bases). Germline V gene lookup returns CDR1 SEHNR and CDR2 FQNEAQ (reference sequence). V shed 4 bases and J shed 6 bases, with 7 bases lying between them. The CDR3 is made up of 12 amino acids. The CDR3 DNA reads as TGTGCCAGCAGCTCAGGGCCTCAGCCCCAGCATTTT. Its protein product is CASSSGPQPQHF. The variable domain in full, completed from reference TRBV7-9 and TRBJ1-5, reads DTGVSQNPRHKITKRGQNVTFRCDPISEHNRLYWYRQTLGQGPEFLTYFQNEAQLEKSRLLSDRFSAERPKGSFSTLEIQRTEQGDSAMYLCASSSGPQPQHFGDGTRLSIL.

This chain joins TRBV11-2 and TRBJ1-1; D gene uncertain. Trimming pared 3 bases from V and 6 bases from J, leaving 17 bases between. The CDR3 is made up of 15 amino acids. CDR1 is SGHAT, CDR2 FQNNGV, per germline. CDR3 residues: CASSFRRVSSAEAFF. DNA of the CDR3: TGTGCCAGCAGCTTCCGGCGGGTGTCTAGCGCTGAAGCTTTCTTT.

This chain connects TRBV5-1 to TRBJ1-1; TRBD1 is a possible D gene (6 bases). CDR3 length equals 14 residues. Germline V lookup: CDR1 SGHRS, CDR2 YFSETQ. V was shortened by 5 bases and J by 1 base, with 12 bases between the two germline ends. The CDR3 region is CASRITTGNTEAFF. DNA of the CDR3: TGCGCCAGCAGAATCACGACAGGGAACACTGAAGCTTTCTTT.

The rearrangement links TRBV10-3 to TRBJ1-4, with 7 bases fitting TRBD1. This CDR3 is built from 13 residues. After removal of 9 bases from V and 4 bases from J, the junction contained 5 bases not matched to a gene. Per germline, CDR1 ENHRY and CDR2 SYGVKD. CDR3 in amino acids: CAIGGQINEKLFF. DNA of the CDR3: TGTGCCATAGGGGGACAGATTAATGAAAAACTGTTTTTT.

The genes are TRBV7-9 and TRBJ2-3; D gene ambiguous. Looked up from germline, CDR1 is SEHNR and CDR2 is FQNEAQ (reference sequence). V was clipped by 3 bases and J by 6 bases, with 7 bases between them. The CDR3 is made up of 12 amino acids. The CDR3: CASSLLRDTQYF. CDR3 DNA: TGTGCCAGCAGCTTGCTCAGGGATACGCAGTATTTT.

This rearrangement joins TRBV6-6 to TRBJ1-2, with D hard to call. Trimming removed 6 bases at V and 3 bases at J, with 11 bases between. The CDR3 totals 13 residues. CDR1 and CDR2 from the germline V gene are MNHNY and SVGAGI (reference sequence). DNA for the CDR3: TGTGCCAGCAGCGAGAACCGGGACTATGGCTACACCTTC. It translates to CASSENRDYGYTF.

The CDR3 here is CASSPNVGVSYEQYF. The CDR3, as DNA: TGTGCCAGCAGCCCAAATGTCGGGGTATCCTACGAGCAGTACTTC. The rearrangement uses TRBV7-3 and TRBJ2-7, with D tentatively TRBD2 (5 bases). This CDR3 is built from 15 residues. CDR1 is SGHTA and CDR2 is FQGTGA in the germline V gene. The V end lost 5 bases, the J end lost 1 base, and 15 bases lay between the germline ends.

The CDR3, as DNA: TGCAGCGTTCGGGAGGGGGGCACCGGGGAGCTGTTTTTT. Its protein is CSVREGGTGELFF. The chain has TRBV29-1 and TRBJ2-2; 8 nucleotides line up with TRBD2. This CDR3 spans 13 amino acids. CDR1 is SQVTM, CDR2 ANQGSEA, per germline. Trimming cost V 5 bases and J 4 bases; bases outside gene matches: 3.

The chain is built from TRBV7-2 and TRBJ2-3, with 9 bases lining up with TRBD1. The CDR3 extends over 14 amino acids. The V gene end was trimmed by 5 bases and the J gene end by 4 bases; junction bases not matched to a gene: 4. Germline CDR1 is SGHTA and CDR2 is FQGNSA. CDR3 sequence: CASSLGQGSDTQYF. CDR3 in DNA: TGTGCCAGCAGCCTGGGACAGGGATCAGATACGCAGTATTTT.

The rearrangement uses TRBV15 and TRBJ1-2; 8 bases are a match to TRBD1. Germline CDR1 LNHNV, CDR2 YYDKDF (reference sequence). After removal of 3 bases from V and 0 bases from J, the junction contained 6 bases not matched to a gene. The CDR3 contains 16 residues. CDR3: CATSRGGQVANYGYTF. CDR3 bases: TGTGCCACCAGCAGGGGGGGACAGGTAGCTAACTATGGCTACACCTTC. The full variable domain, completed using reference TRBV15 and TRBJ1-2, is DAMVIQNPRYQVTQFGKPVTLSCSQTLNHNVMYWYQQKSSQAPKLLFHYYDKDFNNEADTPDNFQSRRPNTSFCFLDIRSPGLGDTAMYLCATSRGGQVANYGYTFGSGTRLTVV.

The rearrangement joins TRBV9 to TRBJ2-3; 8 positions agree with TRBD2. With V trimmed by 1 base and J by 3 bases, 7 bases remained unmatched. This CDR3 contains 16 residues. Germline-derived CDR1 and CDR2 are SGDLS and YYNGEE. The CDR3 protein is CASSVFQREPTDTQYF. The CDR3 DNA sequence: TGTGCCAGCAGCGTATTCCAGCGGGAGCCGACAGATACGCAGTATTTT.

The chain is built from TRBV2 and TRBJ2-7; the match to TRBD1 covers 9 bases. J gave up 5 bases and V 6 bases, and 5 bases lay outside the gene matches. The germline gives CDR1 SNHLY, CDR2 FYNNEI. The length of the CDR3 is 13 residues. CDR3 protein: CASRGQGAHEQYF. The CDR3 DNA sequence: TGTGCCAGCAGGGGACAGGGTGCCCACGAGCAGTACTTC.

The chain links TRBV29-1 to TRBJ2-7; 9 positions agree with TRBD1. The CDR3 loop spans 13 amino acids. Unmatched junction bases numbered 9, after V lost 8 bases and J lost 4 bases. From germline, CDR1 is SQVTM and CDR2 ANQGSEA. The CDR3 loop reads CSPYRGLRYEQYF. CDR3 nucleotide sequence: TGCAGCCCATACAGGGGGCTTAGGTACGAGCAGTACTTC.

The gene calls are TRBV6-1 and TRBJ1-1; the match to TRBD1 covers 7 bases. V lost 9 bases and J lost 5; bases outside the gene matches: 12. The CDR3 has 14 amino acids. Germline lookup yields CDR1 MNHNS and CDR2 SASEGT. Here the CDR3 DNA reads TGTGCCAGTAAAATAACAGGGGATTGGACTGAAGCTTTCTTT. It encodes CASKITGDWTEAFF.

The rearrangement joins TRBV4-3 to TRBJ2-3; TRBD2 matches 12 bases. V dropped 0 bases and J dropped 1; count of bases not matched to a gene: 5. Germline assignment: CDR1 LGHNA and CDR2 YSLEER. CDR3 size: 18 residues. The CDR3 bases are TGCGCCAGCAGCCAAGATCTCAGACTAGCGGGGGGCACAGATACGCAGTATTTT. As protein: CASSQDLRLAGGTDTQYF.